This record concerns one TCR beta chain sequence. The sequenced fragment ends 3 residues before the CDR3 boundary, so the rest is inferred from the germline J gene. Method: immunoSEQ multiplex PCR; TCRdb's copy keeps in-frame clones and lacks some. This listing includes around 31,000 clones. These data are taken from a study of T cells in women clearing cervical HPV infection. The CDR3 consists of 13 residues. Trimming took 5 bases from V and 4 from J, leaving 14 bases between them. Per the germline V gene, CDR1 is DFQATT and CDR2 is SNEGSKA (reference sequence). The receptor's source is a woman between 18 and 69 years old with a cervical HPV16 infection that either progressed to CIN3+ or cleared (not recorded which). The sample comprised blood buffy coat. The chain is built from TRBV20-1 and TRBJ1-1; tentative D call: TRBD1 (5 bases). The CDR3 protein is CSAPDTLGTEAFF. The covered CDR3 bases are TGCAGTGCTCCGGACACCCTGGGCACTGAA.